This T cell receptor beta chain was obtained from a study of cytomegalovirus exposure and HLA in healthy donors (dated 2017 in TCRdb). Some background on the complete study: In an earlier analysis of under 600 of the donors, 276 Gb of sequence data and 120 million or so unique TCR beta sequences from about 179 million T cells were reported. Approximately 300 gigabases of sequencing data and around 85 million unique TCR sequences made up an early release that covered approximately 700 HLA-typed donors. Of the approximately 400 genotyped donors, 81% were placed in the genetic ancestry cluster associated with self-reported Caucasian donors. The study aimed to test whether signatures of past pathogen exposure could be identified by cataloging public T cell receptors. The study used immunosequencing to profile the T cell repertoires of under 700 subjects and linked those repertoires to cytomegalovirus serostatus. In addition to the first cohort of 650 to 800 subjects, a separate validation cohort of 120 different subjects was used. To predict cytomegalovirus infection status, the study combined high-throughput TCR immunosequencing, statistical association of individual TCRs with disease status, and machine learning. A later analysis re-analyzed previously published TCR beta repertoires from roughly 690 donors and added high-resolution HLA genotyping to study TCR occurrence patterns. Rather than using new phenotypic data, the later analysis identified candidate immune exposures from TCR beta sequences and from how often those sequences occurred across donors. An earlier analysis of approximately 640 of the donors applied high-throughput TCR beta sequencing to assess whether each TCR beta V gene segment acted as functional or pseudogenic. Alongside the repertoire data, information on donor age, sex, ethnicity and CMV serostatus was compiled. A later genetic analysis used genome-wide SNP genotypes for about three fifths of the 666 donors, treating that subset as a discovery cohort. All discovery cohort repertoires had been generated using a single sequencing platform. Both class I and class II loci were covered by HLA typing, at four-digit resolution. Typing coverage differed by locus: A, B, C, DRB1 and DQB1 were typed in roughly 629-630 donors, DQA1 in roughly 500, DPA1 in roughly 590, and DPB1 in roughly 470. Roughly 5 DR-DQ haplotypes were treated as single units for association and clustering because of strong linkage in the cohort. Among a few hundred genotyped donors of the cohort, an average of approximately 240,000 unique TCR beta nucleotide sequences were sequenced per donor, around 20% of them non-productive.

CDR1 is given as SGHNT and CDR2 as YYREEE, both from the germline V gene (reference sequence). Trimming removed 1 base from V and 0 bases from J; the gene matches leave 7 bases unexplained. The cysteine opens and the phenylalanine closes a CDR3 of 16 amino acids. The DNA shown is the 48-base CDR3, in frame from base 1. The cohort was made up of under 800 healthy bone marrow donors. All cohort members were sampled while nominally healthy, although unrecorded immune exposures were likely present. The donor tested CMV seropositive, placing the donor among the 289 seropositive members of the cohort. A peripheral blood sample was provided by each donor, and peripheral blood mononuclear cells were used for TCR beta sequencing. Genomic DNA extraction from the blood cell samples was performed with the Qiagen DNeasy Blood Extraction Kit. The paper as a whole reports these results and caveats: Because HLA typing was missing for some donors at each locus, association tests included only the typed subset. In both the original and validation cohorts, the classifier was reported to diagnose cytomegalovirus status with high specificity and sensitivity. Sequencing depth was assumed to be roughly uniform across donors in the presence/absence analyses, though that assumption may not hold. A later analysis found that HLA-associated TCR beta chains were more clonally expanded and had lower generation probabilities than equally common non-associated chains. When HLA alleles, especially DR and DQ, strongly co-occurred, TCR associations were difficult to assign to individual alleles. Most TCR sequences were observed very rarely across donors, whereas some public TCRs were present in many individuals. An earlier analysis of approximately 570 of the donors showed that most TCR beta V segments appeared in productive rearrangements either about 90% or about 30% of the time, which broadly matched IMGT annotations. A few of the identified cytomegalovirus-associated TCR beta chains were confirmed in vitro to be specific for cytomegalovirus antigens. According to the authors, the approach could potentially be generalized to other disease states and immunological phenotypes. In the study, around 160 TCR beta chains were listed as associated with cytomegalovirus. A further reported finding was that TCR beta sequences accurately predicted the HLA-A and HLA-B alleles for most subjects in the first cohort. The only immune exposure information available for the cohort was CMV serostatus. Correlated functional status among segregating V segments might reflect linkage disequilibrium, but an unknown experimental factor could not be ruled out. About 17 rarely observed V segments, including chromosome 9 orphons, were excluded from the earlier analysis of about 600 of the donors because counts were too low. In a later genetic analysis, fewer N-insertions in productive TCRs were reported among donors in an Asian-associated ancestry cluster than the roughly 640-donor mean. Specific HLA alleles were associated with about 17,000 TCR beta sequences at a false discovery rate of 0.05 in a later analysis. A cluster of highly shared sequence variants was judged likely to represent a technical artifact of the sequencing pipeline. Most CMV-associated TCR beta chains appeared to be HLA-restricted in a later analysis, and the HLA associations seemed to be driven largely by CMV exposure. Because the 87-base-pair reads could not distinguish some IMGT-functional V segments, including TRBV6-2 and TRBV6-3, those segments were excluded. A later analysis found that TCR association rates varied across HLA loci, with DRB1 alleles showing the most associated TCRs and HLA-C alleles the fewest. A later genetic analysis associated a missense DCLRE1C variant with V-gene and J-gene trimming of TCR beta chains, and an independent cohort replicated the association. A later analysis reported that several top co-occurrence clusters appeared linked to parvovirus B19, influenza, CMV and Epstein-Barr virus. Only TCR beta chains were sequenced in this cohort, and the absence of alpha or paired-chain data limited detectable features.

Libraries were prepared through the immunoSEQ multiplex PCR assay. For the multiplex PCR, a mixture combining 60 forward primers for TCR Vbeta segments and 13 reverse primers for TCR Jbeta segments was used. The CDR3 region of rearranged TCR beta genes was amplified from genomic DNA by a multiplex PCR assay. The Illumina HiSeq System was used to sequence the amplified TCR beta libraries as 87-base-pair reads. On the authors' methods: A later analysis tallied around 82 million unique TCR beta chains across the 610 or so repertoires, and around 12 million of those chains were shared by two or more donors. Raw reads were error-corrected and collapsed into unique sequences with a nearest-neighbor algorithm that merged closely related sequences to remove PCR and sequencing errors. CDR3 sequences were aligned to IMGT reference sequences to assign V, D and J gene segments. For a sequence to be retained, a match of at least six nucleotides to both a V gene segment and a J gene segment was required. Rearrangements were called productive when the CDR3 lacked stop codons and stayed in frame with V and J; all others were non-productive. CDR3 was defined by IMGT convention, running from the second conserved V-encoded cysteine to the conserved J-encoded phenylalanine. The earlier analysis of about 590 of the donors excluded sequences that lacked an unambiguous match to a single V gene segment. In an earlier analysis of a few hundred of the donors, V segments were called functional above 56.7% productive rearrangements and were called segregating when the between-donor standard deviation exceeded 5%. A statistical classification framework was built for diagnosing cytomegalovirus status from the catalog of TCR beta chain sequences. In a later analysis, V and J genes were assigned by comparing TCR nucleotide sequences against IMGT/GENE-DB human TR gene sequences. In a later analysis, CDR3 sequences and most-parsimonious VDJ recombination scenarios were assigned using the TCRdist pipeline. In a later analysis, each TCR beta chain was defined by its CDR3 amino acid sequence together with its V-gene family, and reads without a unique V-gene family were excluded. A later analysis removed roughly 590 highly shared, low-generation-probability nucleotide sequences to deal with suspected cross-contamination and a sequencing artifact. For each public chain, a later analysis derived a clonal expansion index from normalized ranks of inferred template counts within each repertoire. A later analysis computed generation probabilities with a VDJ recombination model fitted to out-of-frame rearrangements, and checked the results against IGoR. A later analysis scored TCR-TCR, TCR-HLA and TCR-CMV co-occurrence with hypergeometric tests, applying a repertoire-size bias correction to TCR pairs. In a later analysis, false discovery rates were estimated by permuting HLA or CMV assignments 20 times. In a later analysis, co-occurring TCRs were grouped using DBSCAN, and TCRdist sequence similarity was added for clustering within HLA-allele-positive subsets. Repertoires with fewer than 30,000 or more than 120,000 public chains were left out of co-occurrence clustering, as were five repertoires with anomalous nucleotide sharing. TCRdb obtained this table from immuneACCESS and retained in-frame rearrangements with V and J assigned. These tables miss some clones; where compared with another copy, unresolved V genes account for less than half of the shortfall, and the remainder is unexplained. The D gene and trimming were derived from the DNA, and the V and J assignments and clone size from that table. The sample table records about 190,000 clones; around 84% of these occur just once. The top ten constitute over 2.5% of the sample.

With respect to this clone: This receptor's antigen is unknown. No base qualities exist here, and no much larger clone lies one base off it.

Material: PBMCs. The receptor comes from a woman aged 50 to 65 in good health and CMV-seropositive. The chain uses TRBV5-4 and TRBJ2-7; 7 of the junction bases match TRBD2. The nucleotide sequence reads TGTGCCAGCAGCTTGCAGGAAGCGGGGAGCTCCTACGAGCAGTACTTC. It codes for CASSLQEAGSSYEQYF. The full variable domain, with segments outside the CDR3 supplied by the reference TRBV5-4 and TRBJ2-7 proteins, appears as ETGVTQSPTHLIKTRGQQVTLRCSSQSGHNTVSWYQQALGQGPQFIFQYYREEENGRGNFPPRFSGLQFPNYSSELNVNALELDDSALYLCASSLQEAGSSYEQYFGPGTRLTVT.